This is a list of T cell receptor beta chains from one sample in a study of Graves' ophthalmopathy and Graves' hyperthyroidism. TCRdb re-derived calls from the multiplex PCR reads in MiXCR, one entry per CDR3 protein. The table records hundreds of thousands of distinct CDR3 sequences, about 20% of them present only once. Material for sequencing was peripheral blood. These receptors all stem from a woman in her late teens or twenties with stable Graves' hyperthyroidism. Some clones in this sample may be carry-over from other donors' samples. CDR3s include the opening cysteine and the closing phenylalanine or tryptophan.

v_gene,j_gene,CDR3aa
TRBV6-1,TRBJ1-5,CASRLSGQGYQPQHF
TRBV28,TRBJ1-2,CASKGQISNYGYTF
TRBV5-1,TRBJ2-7,CASSLVASGRQEQYF
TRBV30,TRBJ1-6,CAWTQDSSYNSPLHF
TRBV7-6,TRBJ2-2,CASSLGLAGGLNTGDLFF
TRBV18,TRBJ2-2,CASSPQDYANTGELFF
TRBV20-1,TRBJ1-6,CSATGGYNSPLHF
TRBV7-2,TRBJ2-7,CASSAQPGFYEQYF
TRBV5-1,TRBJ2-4,CASSPGREGGTKNIKYF
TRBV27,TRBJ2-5,CASSLASGGAETQYF
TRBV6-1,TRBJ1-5,CASSDGRVGNQPQHF
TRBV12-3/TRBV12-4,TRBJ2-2,CASSPAVAGELFF
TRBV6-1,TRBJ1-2,CASSLTEEHYGYTF
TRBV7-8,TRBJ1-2,CASSQDRISNYGYTF
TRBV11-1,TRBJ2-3,CASSLAVSGSMDTQYF
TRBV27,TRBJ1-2,CASSLSGRVHYGYTF
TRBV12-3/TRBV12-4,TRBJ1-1,CASSLRTGGFNTEAFF
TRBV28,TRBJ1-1,CASTLQGPGTEAFF
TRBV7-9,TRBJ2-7,CASRRGHGSYEQYF
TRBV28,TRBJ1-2,CASSLGQERYYGYTF
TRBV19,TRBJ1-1,CASSIIGGTEAFF
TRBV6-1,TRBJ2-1,CASGTGTGMYNEQFF
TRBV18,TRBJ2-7,CASSPSNSYEQYF
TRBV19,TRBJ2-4,CASSAPGLAGNIQYF
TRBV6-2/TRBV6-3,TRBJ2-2,CASSYIRPGGPGELFF
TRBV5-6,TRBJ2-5,CASSLFLAGKETQYF
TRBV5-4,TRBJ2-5,CASSPQTGRETQYF
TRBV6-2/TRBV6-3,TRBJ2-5,CASSSPDYQGGETQYF
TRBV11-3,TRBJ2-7,CASSSRTSGSEQYF
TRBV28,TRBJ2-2,CASSLLRFPGELFF
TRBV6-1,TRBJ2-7,CASSPRKGQQYF
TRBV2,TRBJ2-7,CASTEGQGKQYF
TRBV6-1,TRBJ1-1,CASSAPVSRGFHTEAFF
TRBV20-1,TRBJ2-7,CSAYPDSYEQYF
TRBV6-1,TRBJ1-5,CASTTRDRGNQPQHF
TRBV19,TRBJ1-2,CASSIQGATNYGYTF
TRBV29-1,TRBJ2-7,CSGREAGGEQYF
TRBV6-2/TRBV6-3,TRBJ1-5,CASSYQGSSNQPQHF
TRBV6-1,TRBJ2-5,CASSGNSGQGSETQYF
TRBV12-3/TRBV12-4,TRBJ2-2,CASTQKGRAAGELFF
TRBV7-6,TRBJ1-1,CASSLFAGGQVDTEAFF
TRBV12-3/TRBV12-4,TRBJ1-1,CASSGQTGGDGEAFF
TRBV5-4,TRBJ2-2,CASSPIGGLGELFF
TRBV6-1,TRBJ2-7,CASRDRGTYEQYF
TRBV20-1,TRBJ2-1,CSARGTSGSGNEQFF
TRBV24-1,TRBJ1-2,CATSDLKGVLYTF
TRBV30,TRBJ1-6,CAWTGGDNSPLHF
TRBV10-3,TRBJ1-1,CAISDAGTEAFF
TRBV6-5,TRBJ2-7,CASSYLFRDRGEQYF
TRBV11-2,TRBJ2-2,CASSRALAGGTGELFF
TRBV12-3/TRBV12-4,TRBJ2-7,CASSLNRGEEQYF
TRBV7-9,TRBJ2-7,CASSSVGQTSEQYF
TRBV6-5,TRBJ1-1,CASSIYQGESTEAFF
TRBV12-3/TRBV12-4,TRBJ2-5,CASSLWDLGETQYF
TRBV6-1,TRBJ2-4,CASSEGGRRGSF
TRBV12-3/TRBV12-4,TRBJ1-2,CASSPSYNYGYTF
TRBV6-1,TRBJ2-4,CASGAALAKNIKYF